This T cell receptor (beta chain) was recorded in a study of cytomegalovirus exposure and HLA in healthy donors. Only a few counts were recorded for this clone. The antigen remains unidentified. Vbeta (60) and Jbeta (13) primers were used in the PCR. The repertoire was sequenced with immunoSEQ multiplex PCR; TCRdb's copy has only in-frame clones and lacks some. The sample holds 100,000 to 150,000 clones, about 74% seen once. Nominally healthy donors were sampled, though unrecorded immune exposures were likely. Broader study findings: Three chains linked to CMV were shown in vitro to be specific for CMV antigens. For cytomegalovirus status, the classifier reportedly gave diagnoses with high specificity and sensitivity. A later analysis showed HLA-associated TCR beta chains outstripping equally common others in clonal expansion.

Trimming took 1 base from V and 3 from J, leaving 16 bases between them. This CDR3 is 17 amino acids long. Germline loops: CDR1 SEHNR, CDR2 FQNEAQ (reference sequence). Sequenced material: PBMCs. The clonotype comes from a woman aged 60-75 years in good health and CMV-seronegative. The chain couples TRBV7-9 to TRBJ2-4; maybe TRBD2 (5 bases). The CDR3 here is CASSLGLDRGFKNIQYF. As DNA, the CDR3 is TGTGCCAGCAGCTTAGGGCTGGACCGAGGGTTCAAAAACATTCAGTACTTC.